A single sample gave rise to the 26 T cell receptor beta chains below, sequenced in a study of blood T cell repertoires in COVID-19. TCRdb's copy holds only in-frame clones and misses some; the assay was immunoSEQ multiplex PCR. The sample carries 380,000 or so clones, nearly 90% recorded once. The sequenced material came from PBMCs or T cells enriched from blood (not recorded which). These receptors came from a woman aged 40 to 50 with acute COVID-19.

DNA for the CDR3: TGTGCCAGCACGAGGACAAGGAACACTGAAGCTTTCTTT. Translation gives CASTRTRNTEAFF. The chain couples TRBV6-5 to TRBJ1-1; perhaps TRBD1 as D (5 bases). The V gene's germline CDR1 is MNHEY and CDR2 SVGAGI. The CDR3 contains 13 residues. V was cut by 7 bases and J by 1 base, with 10 bases left in between.

V usage is TRBV5-1 and J usage is TRBJ1-3; 7 bases fit TRBD1. The germline V gene has CDR1 SGHRS and CDR2 YFSETQ. This CDR3 has 16 residues. Trimming took 4 bases from V and 4 from J; bases not matched to a gene: 11. CDR3 nucleotide sequence: TGCGCCAGCAGCCCGGGGCCAGGGGGAGGAGGAAACACCATATATTTT. As protein: CASSPGPGGGGNTIYF.

The rearrangement joins TRBV30 to TRBJ1-5, with 9 bases that match TRBD1. V was pared by 4 bases and J by 0 bases, with 16 bases of the junction left unmatched. The CDR3 runs to 19 residues. Per the germline V gene, CDR1 is GTSNPN and CDR2 is SVGIG (reference sequence). CDR3 region: CAWTPTWTGEGGSNQPQHF. The CDR3, as DNA: TGTGCCTGGACACCCACGTGGACAGGGGAAGGTGGTAGCAATCAGCCCCAGCATTTT.

V gene TRBV25-1 combines with J gene TRBJ2-1; the D gene is possibly TRBD1 (6 bases). The CDR3 has 14 residues. Germline V gene sequence: CDR1 MGHDK, CDR2 SYGVNS. V shed 2 bases and J shed 7 bases, with 12 bases lying between them. The CDR3, as DNA: TGTGCCAGCAGTGAAGCAGGGGCAAAAAATGAGCAGTTCTTC. Translated, it gives CASSEAGAKNEQFF.

This clone was seen once. The chain couples TRBV29-1 to TRBJ2-1; weak D call: TRBD2 (7 bases). The CDR3 length is 13 residues. The V end lost 4 bases, the J end lost 7 bases, and 14 bases lay between the germline ends. Germline CDR1 reads SQVTM; CDR2 reads ANQGSEA. The CDR3 DNA follows: TGCAGCGTTGGGGGGGGCCGAGAAAATGAGCAGTTCTTC. It codes for CSVGGGRENEQFF.

The rearrangement joins TRBV5-5 to TRBJ2-3; D is perhaps TRBD1 (5 bases). The V end was cut by 2 bases, the J end by 3 bases, with 13 bases between. The CDR3 covers 15 residues. CDR1 is SGHKS and CDR2 is YYEKEE in the germline V gene (reference sequence). The CDR3 is CASSFQGVRTDTQYF. The CDR3 region has the DNA TGTGCCAGCAGCTTCCAGGGTGTAAGGACAGATACGCAGTATTTT.

The chain couples TRBV6-4 to TRBJ1-2; TRBD1 might be the D (5 bases). Germline CDR1 is MRHNA and CDR2 is SNTAGT. The ends were cut back, 8 bases at V and 2 bases at J, with 18 bases in the middle. CDR3 length: 15 amino acids. CDR3 loop: CASQRTPGRNYGYTF. The CDR3 DNA reads TGTGCCAGCCAACGTACTCCAGGGAGGAACTATGGCTACACCTTC.

This clone occurred once. This rearrangement joins TRBV12-3 or TRBV12-4 to TRBJ2-7; D not certain. V lost 4 bases and J 2 bases, leaving 6 bases between the germline ends. CDR3 length equals 12 residues. DNA of the CDR3: TGTGCCAGCAGTTCTAGAACCTACGAGCAGTACTTC. Encoded protein: CASSSRTYEQYF.

V usage is TRBV11-2 and J usage is TRBJ2-5; 9 positions match TRBD2. This CDR3 is built from 15 residues. J was trimmed by 4 bases and V by 1 base; bases with no gene match: 4. CDR1 and CDR2 (germline): SGHAT, FQNNGV. The CDR3: CASSLGAGGRETQYF. Here the CDR3 DNA reads TGTGCCAGCAGCTTAGGGGCGGGGGGGAGAGAGACCCAGTACTTC.

The chain carries TRBV6-2 or TRBV6-3 and TRBJ1-1, with 9 positions matching TRBD1. Trimming removed 0 bases from V and 5 bases from J; junction bases left unmatched: 4. Germline CDR1 and CDR2: MNHEY and SVGEGT. CDR3 size: 15 residues. CDR3 in amino acids: CASSYSGQGRTEAFF. The CDR3 bases are TGTGCCAGCAGTTACTCAGGACAGGGGAGAACTGAAGCTTTCTTT.

This clone has only a few counts. The V and J genes are TRBV27 and TRBJ1-2, with unresolved D. The ends were cut back, 5 bases at V and 2 bases at J, with 9 bases in the middle. This CDR3 has 13 residues. Germline CDR1 reads MNHEY; CDR2 reads SMNVEV (reference sequence). The CDR3 region is CASSANGNYGYTF. In nucleotides, the CDR3 is TGTGCCAGCAGTGCGAACGGGAACTATGGCTACACCTTC.

This clone was found a few times. V is TRBV25-1 and J is TRBJ1-2, with 12 bases lining up with TRBD1. CDR3 length: 16 residues. The trim removed 0 bases at V and 4 bases at J, leaving 3 bases unmatched. Germline CDR1 MGHDK, CDR2 SYGVNS. The CDR3 reads CASSEYGGQGAYGYTF. The CDR3, as DNA: TGTGCCAGCAGTGAATATGGGGGACAGGGGGCCTATGGCTACACCTTC.

The V and J genes are TRBV4-2 and TRBJ2-7, with unresolved D. The CDR3 sequence is 15 residues long. Trimming removed 1 base from V and 3 bases from J, with 13 bases in between. CDR1 is LGHNA, CDR2 YNFKEQ, per germline. CDR3 nucleotide sequence: TGTGCCAGCAGCCAAGGTCGAGGCAGTTACTACGAGCAGTACTTC. Residues: CASSQGRGSYYEQYF.

This clone showed up just once. The chain recombines TRBV27 with TRBJ2-2; no reliable D call. The CDR3 consists of 17 residues. Deletions cut 3 bases from V and 2 bases from J, with 16 bases between. The germline gives CDR1 MNHEY, CDR2 SMNVEV (reference sequence). CDR3 in amino acids: CASSLGERTINTGELFF. DNA of the CDR3: TGTGCCAGCAGTTTGGGTGAGCGCACTATAAACACCGGGGAGCTGTTTTTT.

The V call is TRBV9, the J call TRBJ1-5; unclear D gene. The ends were cut back, 3 bases at V and 3 bases at J, with 10 bases in the middle. This CDR3 has 14 residues. Germline values: CDR1 SGDLS, CDR2 YYNGEE. The CDR3 sequence: CASSASGNNQPQHF. DNA for the CDR3: TGTGCCAGCAGCGCCTCCGGGAACAATCAGCCCCAGCATTTT.

The genes are TRBV20-1 and TRBJ1-5; D gene unclear. V was shortened by 3 bases and J by 9 bases, with 15 bases between the two germline ends. CDR1 DFQATT and CDR2 SNEGSKA come from the germline V gene (reference sequence). This CDR3 has 13 amino acids. The chain's CDR3 is CSASWSGEGPQHF. The CDR3 nucleotides read TGCAGTGCTAGTTGGTCTGGAGAAGGGCCCCAGCATTTT.

The chain is built from TRBV4-1 and TRBJ1-4; no clear D gene. Trimming removed 0 bases from V and 0 bases from J, with 14 bases in between. Germline V lookup: CDR1 MGHRA, CDR2 YSYEKL. This CDR3 region has 18 residues. In DNA, the CDR3 is TGCGCCAGCAGCCAAGATGAGTTTAGTAAAGCAACTAATGAAAAACTGTTTTTT. Amino acid sequence: CASSQDEFSKATNEKLFF.

This clone was counted once. The chain combines TRBV3-1 (or the pseudogene TRBV3-2) with TRBJ2-5; 10 nucleotides align to TRBD2. There are 14 residues in the CDR3. Trimming at V came to 8 bases and at J to 4 bases, leaving 7 bases not matched to a gene. Looked up from germline, CDR1 is LGHDT and CDR2 is YNNKEL (reference sequence). CDR3: CASGTSGAPETQYF. The CDR3 DNA reads TGTGCCAGCGGAACTAGCGGGGCCCCAGAGACCCAGTACTTC.

V is TRBV11-3 and J is TRBJ1-4, with 8 bases matching TRBD1. The length of the CDR3 is 15 residues. V shed 5 bases and J 8 bases; nucleotides not matched to a gene: 10. Germline CDR1 reads SGHNT; CDR2 reads YENEEA. The CDR3 DNA is TGTGCCAGCAGCGCCGGGACAGGTAGAAAAGAAAAACTGTTTTTT. Translating it yields CASSAGTGRKEKLFF.

The chain combines TRBV7-8 with TRBJ1-3; no definite D call. Trimming pared 2 bases from V and 1 base from J, leaving 6 bases between. The CDR3 runs to 14 residues. The germline CDR1 and CDR2 sequences are SGHVS and FQNEAQ. CDR3 region: CASSLTESGNTIYF. For the CDR3, the DNA is TGTGCCAGCAGCTTAACTGAATCTGGAAACACCATATATTTT. The entire variable domain, with the rest obtained from reference TRBV7-8 and TRBJ1-3, is as follows: GAGVSQSPRYKVAKRGQDVALRCDPISGHVSLFWYQQALGQGPEFLTYFQNEAQLDKSGLPSDRFFAERPEGSVSTLKIQRTQQEDSAVYLCASSLTESGNTIYFGEGSWLTVV.

Regarding this clone: The same CDR3 is also encoded by other DNA sequences in this sample. The chain is built from TRBV9 and TRBJ2-5; TRBD2 aligns across 9 bases. CDR1 and CDR2 from the germline V gene are SGDLS and YYNGEE. This CDR3 spans 16 amino acids. V dropped 0 bases and J dropped 5; count of bases not matched to a gene: 8. The DNA of the CDR3 is TGTGCCAGCAGCGTAGGGGTGGCGGGGGGGCCGGAGACCCAGTACTTC. Residues: CASSVGVAGGPETQYF.

The chain carries TRBV30 and TRBJ2-3; 9 nucleotides agree with TRBD2. This CDR3 region has 14 residues. V shed 4 bases, J shed 2 bases, and the junction held 4 bases outside the gene matches. Germline V gene data show CDR1 as GTSNPN and CDR2 as SVGIG (reference sequence). This CDR3 reads CAWNQRGATDTQYF. CDR3 DNA: TGTGCCTGGAATCAGCGGGGGGCCACAGATACGCAGTATTTT. Complete variable domain (other parts from reference TRBV30 and TRBJ2-3): SQTIHQWPATLVQPVGSPLSLECTVEGTSNPNLYWYRQAAGRGLQLLFYSVGIGQISSEVPQNLSASRPQDRQFILSSKKLLLSDSGFYLCAWNQRGATDTQYFGPGTRLTVL.

The chain is built from TRBV5-1 and TRBJ2-3, with a possible D match to TRBD2 (5 bases). This CDR3 spans 14 amino acids. Trimming removed 0 bases at V and 6 bases at J, with 11 bases between. CDR1 and CDR2 from the germline V gene are SGHRS and YFSETQ. The CDR3 DNA reads as TGCGCCAGCAGCTTGGGGGGAGTGAGGGATACGCAGTATTTT. It is translated as CASSLGGVRDTQYF.

J is TRBJ1-2 and V is TRBV2; the match to TRBD1 covers 9 bases. The CDR3 is 15 amino acids. Trimming at V came to 5 bases and at J to 4 bases, leaving 8 bases not matched to a gene. Germline loops: CDR1 SNHLY, CDR2 FYNNEI. The CDR3 nucleotides read TGTGCCAGCAGTAAGGGACAGGGAGACGGCTATGGCTACACCTTC. Translated: CASSKGQGDGYGYTF.

This sequence joins TRBV2 and TRBJ1-6; TRBD1 matches 8 bases. Losses at the gene ends were 8 bases for V and 7 bases for J; bases not matched to a gene: 7. This CDR3 spans 14 amino acids. CDR1 is SNHLY, CDR2 FYNNEI, per germline. DNA of the CDR3: TGTGCCAGCTTAAGGGACAGGACAAATTCACCCCTCCACTTT. Translating it yields CASLRDRTNSPLHF.

The chain joins TRBV20-1 to TRBJ1-6; 7 bases line up with TRBD1. The CDR3 is made up of 17 amino acids. Germline assignment: CDR1 DFQATT and CDR2 SNEGSKA (reference sequence). The trim removed 6 bases at V and 0 bases at J, leaving 11 bases unmatched. CDR3 in amino acids: CSASTGTASSYNSPLHF. The DNA for the CDR3 is TGCAGTGCAAGTACTGGGACAGCTAGCTCCTATAATTCACCCCTCCACTTT.